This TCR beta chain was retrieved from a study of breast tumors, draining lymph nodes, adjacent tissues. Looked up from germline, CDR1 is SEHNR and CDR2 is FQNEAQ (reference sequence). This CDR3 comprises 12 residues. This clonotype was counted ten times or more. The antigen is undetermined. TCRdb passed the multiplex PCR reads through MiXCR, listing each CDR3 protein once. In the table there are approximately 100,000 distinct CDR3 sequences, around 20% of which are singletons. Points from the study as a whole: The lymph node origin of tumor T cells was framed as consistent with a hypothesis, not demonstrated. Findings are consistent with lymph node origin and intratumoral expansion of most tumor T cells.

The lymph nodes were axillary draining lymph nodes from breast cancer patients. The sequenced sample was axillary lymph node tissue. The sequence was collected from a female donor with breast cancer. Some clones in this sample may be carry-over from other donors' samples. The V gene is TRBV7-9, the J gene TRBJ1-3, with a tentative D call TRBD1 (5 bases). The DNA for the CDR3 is TGTGCTTTAGGGGACCGCCGGGGCACCATATATTTT. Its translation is CALGDRRGTIYF.